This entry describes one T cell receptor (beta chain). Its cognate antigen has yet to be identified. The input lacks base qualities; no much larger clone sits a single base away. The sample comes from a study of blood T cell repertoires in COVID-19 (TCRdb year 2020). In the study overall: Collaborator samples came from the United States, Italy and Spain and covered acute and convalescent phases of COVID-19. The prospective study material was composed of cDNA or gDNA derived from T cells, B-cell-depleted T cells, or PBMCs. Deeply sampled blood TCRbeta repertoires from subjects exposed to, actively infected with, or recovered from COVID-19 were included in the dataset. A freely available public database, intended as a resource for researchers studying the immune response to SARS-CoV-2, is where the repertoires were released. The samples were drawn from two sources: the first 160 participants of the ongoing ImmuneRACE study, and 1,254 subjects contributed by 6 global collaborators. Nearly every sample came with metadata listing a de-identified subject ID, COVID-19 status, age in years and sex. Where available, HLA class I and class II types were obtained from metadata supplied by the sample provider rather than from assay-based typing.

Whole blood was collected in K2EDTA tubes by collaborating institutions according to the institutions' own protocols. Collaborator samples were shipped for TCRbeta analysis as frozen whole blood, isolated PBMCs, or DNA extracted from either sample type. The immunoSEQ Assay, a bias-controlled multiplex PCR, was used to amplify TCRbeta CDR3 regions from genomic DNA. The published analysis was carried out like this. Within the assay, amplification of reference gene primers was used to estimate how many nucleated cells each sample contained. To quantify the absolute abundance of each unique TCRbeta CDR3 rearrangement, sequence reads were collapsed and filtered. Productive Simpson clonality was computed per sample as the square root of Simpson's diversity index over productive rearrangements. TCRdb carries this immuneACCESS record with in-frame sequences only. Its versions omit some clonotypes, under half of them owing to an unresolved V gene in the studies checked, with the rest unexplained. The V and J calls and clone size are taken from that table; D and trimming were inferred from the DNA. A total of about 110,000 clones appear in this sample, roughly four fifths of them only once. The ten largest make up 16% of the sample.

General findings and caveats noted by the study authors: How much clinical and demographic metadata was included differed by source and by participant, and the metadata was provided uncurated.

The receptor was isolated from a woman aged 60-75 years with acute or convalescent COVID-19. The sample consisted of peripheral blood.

CDR3 sequence: CASSEYEGRDSPLHF. The sequenced DNA: TGTGCCAGCAGTGAATACGAGGGAAGAGATTCACCCCTCCACTTT. This chain is built from TRBV6-1 and TRBJ1-6, with an unclear D gene assignment. The CDR3 goes from the cysteine to the phenylalanine over 15 residues. CDR3 DNA only is kept here, 45 bases in frame from base 1. V and J lose 2 bases and 8 bases, and a span of 13 bases separates them. CDR1 MNHNS and CDR2 SASEGT are derived from the germline V gene.